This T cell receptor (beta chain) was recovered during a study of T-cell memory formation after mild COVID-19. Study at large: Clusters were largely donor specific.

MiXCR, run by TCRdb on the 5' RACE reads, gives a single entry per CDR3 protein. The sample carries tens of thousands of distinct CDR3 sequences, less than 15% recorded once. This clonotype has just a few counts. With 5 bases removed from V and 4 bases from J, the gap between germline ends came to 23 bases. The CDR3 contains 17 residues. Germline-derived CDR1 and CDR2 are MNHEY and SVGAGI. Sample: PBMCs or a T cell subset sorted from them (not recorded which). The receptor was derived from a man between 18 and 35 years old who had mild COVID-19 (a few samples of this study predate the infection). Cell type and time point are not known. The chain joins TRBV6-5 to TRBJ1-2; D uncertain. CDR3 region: CASSPNVGSRRGYGYTF. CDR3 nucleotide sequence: TGTGCCAGCAGTCCCAACGTGGGCAGCAGGAGAGGCTATGGCTACACCTTC.